Sequencing of this TCR beta chain was carried out in a study of cytomegalovirus exposure and HLA in healthy donors. Overall study results and limits: A few V segments could not be told apart, such as TRBV6-2 and TRBV6-3, and were left out.

As for this clone: What it recognizes is unknown.

The study sampled nominally healthy donors, though unrecorded immune exposures were likely. V was pared by 3 bases and J by 8 bases, with 6 bases between. This CDR3 comprises 11 residues. CDR1 SGHRS and CDR2 YFSETQ come from the germline V gene. The PCR had 60 Vbeta and 13 Jbeta primers. This table comes from immunoSEQ multiplex PCR, and its TCRdb copy is limited to in-frame clones, with some not included. Of about 130,000 clones in the sample, around four fifths were seen once. The sample comprised PBMCs. This clonotype was obtained from a male donor in good health and CMV-seropositive. This chain connects TRBV5-1 to TRBJ1-3; D is unclear. The DNA for the CDR3 is TGCGCCAGCAGCTCAGCGGACACCATATATTTT. Its translation is CASSSADTIYF.